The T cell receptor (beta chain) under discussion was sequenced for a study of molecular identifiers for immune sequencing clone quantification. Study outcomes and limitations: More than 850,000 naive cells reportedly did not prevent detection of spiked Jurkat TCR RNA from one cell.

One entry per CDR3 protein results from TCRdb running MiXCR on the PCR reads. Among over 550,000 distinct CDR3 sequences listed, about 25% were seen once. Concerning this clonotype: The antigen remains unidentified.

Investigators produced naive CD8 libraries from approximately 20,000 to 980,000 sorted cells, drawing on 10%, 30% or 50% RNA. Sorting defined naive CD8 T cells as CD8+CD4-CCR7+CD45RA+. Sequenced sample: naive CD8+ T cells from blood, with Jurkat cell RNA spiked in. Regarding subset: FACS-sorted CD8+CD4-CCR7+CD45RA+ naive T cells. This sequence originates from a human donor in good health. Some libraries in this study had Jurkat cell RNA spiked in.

The CDR3 region is CASSLVAGGSSYNEQFF. In nucleotides, the CDR3 is TGTGCCAGCAGCTTAGTTGCGGGAGGGAGCTCCTACAATGAGCAGTTCTTC. This chain links TRBV7-2 with TRBJ2-1, with 9 bases that match TRBD2. Germline V gene data show CDR1 as SGHTA and CDR2 as FQGNSA. The CDR3 is made up of 17 amino acids. V lost 1 base to trimming and J lost 0 bases; unmatched junction nucleotides: 4.